This T cell receptor beta chain comes out of a study of Siglec-9 on CD8 T cells in melanoma (dated by TCRdb to about 2019). About the study as a whole: The study examined the expression of Siglec-9 on CD8+ T cells and how Siglec-9 regulates T cells within the melanoma tumor microenvironment. Paper-wide results and their limitations: Siglec-9 was reported to mark and regulate an effector memory CD8+ T-cell subset that appeared to accumulate within melanoma tumors.

Inclusive of the bounding cysteine and phenylalanine, the CDR3 is 14 residues long. The CDR3 DNA has 42 bases and is translated from base 1. V is cut by 4 bases and J by 4 bases, and the space between the germline ends is 11 bases. Reading the germline V gene (reference sequence) gives CDR1 SEHNR and CDR2 FQNEAQ. The method was the immunoSEQ multiplex PCR assay. The immuneACCESS repertoire file appears here via TCRdb, limited to in-frame rearrangements. These files lack a portion of the clones; in checked studies, under half of the deficit traces to unresolved V genes, and the cause of the others is not known. For this sample the table gives roughly 30,000 clones, of which around three quarters were detected only once. The top ten constitute around 5.5% of the sample. As regards this clone: Its recognized antigen is unknown. No much larger clone is present one base from it, and per-base qualities are unavailable.

The V gene is TRBV7-9 and the J gene is TRBJ2-1; tentative D gene TRBD2, with 5 bases matching. The sequencing sample was made of Siglec-9- CD8+ T cells sorted from blood. The cell subset or site label corresponds to: CD8 T cells lacking Siglec-9. The TCR originated in a human donor in good health. CDR3 loop: CASSSRTAYNEQFF. The nucleotide sequence is given as TGTGCCAGCAGCTCGCGGACTGCATACAATGAGCAGTTCTTC.